This passage covers 16 T cell receptor beta chains from one sample sequenced in a study of patients and donors after allogeneic stem cell transplantation. MiXCR, run by TCRdb on the RT-PCR reads, gives a single entry per CDR3 protein. The sample has about 400,000 distinct CDR3 sequences, 16% seen once; the top ten hold 6.5% to 7.5%. Material for sequencing was blood, either unsorted or a sorted T cell fraction (not recorded which). These receptors were collected from a human donor who was either an allogeneic HSCT recipient or a stem cell or donor lymphocyte infusion donor (not recorded which). It is not recorded whose cells these are; they may come from a transplant donor.

This clonotype appeared a few times. The V and J genes are TRBV24-1 and TRBJ1-6, with D maybe TRBD1 (6 bases). V was cut by 8 bases and J by 0 bases, with 10 bases left in between. The CDR3 runs to 15 residues. The germline V gene has CDR1 KGHDR and CDR2 SFDVKD. This chain's CDR3 is CATIRGHSYNSPLHF. The CDR3 nucleotides are TGTGCCACCATCAGGGGTCACTCCTATAATTCACCCCTCCACTTT.

The chain uses TRBV24-1 and TRBJ1-5; D unclear. Germline loops: CDR1 KGHDR, CDR2 SFDVKD. V gave up 3 bases and J gave up 2 bases, with 13 bases separating them. There are 16 residues in the CDR3. The CDR3 spells CATSDTATSGNQPQHF. The DNA of the CDR3 is TGTGCCACCAGTGATACTGCGACTTCCGGCAATCAGCCCCAGCATTTT.

This clonotype was found a few times. The rearrangement uses TRBV5-1 and TRBJ2-1, with 14 bases lining up with TRBD2. J was trimmed by 2 bases and V by 6 bases; bases with no gene match: 10. Per the germline V gene, CDR1 is SGHRS and CDR2 is YFSETQ. The CDR3 spans 18 residues. The chain's CDR3 is CASTSGTSGRRTYNEQFF. CDR3 in DNA: TGCGCCAGCACCTCCGGGACTAGCGGGAGAAGGACCTACAATGAGCAGTTCTTC.

The DNA for the CDR3 is TGCAGTGCTAGCCCTAGCGGGAGGGCCACAGATACGCAGTATTTT. Protein sequence: CSASPSGRATDTQYF. The chain employs TRBV20-1 and TRBJ2-3; 12 nucleotides match TRBD2. The V and J ends lost 3 bases and 2 bases, in that order; junction bases with no gene match: 3. The CDR3 length is 15 residues. The V gene's germline CDR1 is DFQATT and CDR2 SNEGSKA (reference sequence).

This clonotype turned up a few times. The V gene is TRBV12-3 or TRBV12-4, the J gene TRBJ2-2; 8 nucleotides agree with TRBD1. The CDR3 runs 13 residues. Unmatched junction bases numbered 5, after V lost 5 bases and J lost 9 bases. The CDR3 region has the DNA TGTGCCAGCAGTCTGGACAGGGTCCGGGAGCTGTTTTTT. Translation gives CASSLDRVRELFF.

V and J are TRBV5-5 and TRBJ1-2, with a tentative D call TRBD1 (6 bases). CDR3 length: 15 residues. V was pared by 0 bases and J by 0 bases, with 9 bases between. From germline, CDR1 is SGHKS and CDR2 YYEKEE (reference sequence). CDR3 region: CASSLGGAANYGYTF. CDR3 DNA sequence: TGTGCCAGCAGCTTGGGGGGGGCTGCTAACTATGGCTACACCTTC.

In its sample, this clonotype was seen a few times. CDR3 amino acids: CASSPRGGGADTQYF. In nucleotides, the CDR3 is TGTGCCAGCTCACCACGGGGAGGGGGAGCAGATACGCAGTATTTT. This chain links TRBV18 with TRBJ2-3; weak D call: TRBD2 (7 bases). CDR1 and CDR2 (germline): KGHSH, LQKENI. The CDR3 runs to 15 residues. The V gene lost 1 base and the J gene lost 4 bases, with 12 bases spanning the gap.

The V call is TRBV27, the J call TRBJ2-7, with a weak D call TRBD2 (6 bases). From germline, CDR1 is MNHEY and CDR2 SMNVEV (reference sequence). This CDR3 has 15 amino acids. V was trimmed by 3 bases and J by 2 bases, leaving 14 bases between them. Written as DNA, the CDR3 is TGTGCCAGCAGTTTGGCTGGAGCGGGCACCTACGAGCAGTACTTC. This sequence encodes CASSLAGAGTYEQYF.

In its sample, this clonotype was seen a few times. The chain uses TRBV11-2 and TRBJ1-6; no definite D call. Deletions cut 1 base from V and 5 bases from J, with 9 bases between. The CDR3 loop spans 15 amino acids. Germline V gives CDR1 SGHAT, CDR2 FQNNGV. Written as DNA, the CDR3 is TGTGCCAGCAGCTTAGTTGGGTGGCATAATTCACCCCTCCACTTT. As protein: CASSLVGWHNSPLHF.

This clonotype was detected a few times. The chain is built from TRBV11-2 and TRBJ2-3; 12 nucleotides align to TRBD2. This CDR3 is 16 amino acids long. V gave up 2 bases and J gave up 6 bases; unmatched junction bases: 6. Germline V gene data show CDR1 as SGHAT and CDR2 as FQNNGV. The CDR3 bases are TGTGCCAGCAGCTTACACGGACTAGCGGGATTGGATACGCAGTATTTT. This sequence encodes CASSLHGLAGLDTQYF.

In this sample, this clonotype turned up many times. This chain connects TRBV5-5 to TRBJ1-2, with D maybe TRBD1 (5 bases). The CDR3 loop spans 13 amino acids. The ends were cut back, 6 bases at V and 6 bases at J, with 15 bases in the middle. Germline V gives CDR1 SGHKS, CDR2 YYEKEE (reference sequence). The CDR3 nucleotides read TGTGCCAGCATCCCGGGAGGGGTTGATGGCTACACCTTC. It translates to CASIPGGVDGYTF.

This clonotype was observed a handful of times. The chain carries TRBV12-3 or TRBV12-4 and TRBJ1-6; 7 positions agree with TRBD1. The ends lost 3 bases at V and 9 bases at J; junction bases unmatched: 5. The CDR3 sequence is 14 residues long. The chain's CDR3 is CASSFGQGGSPLHF. The CDR3 bases are TGTGCCAGCAGTTTTGGCCAGGGGGGTTCACCCCTCCACTTT.

The genes are TRBV7-3 and TRBJ2-1, with 8 bases that match TRBD1. Unmatched junction bases numbered 13, after V lost 4 bases and J lost 8 bases. CDR3 size: 16 residues. The V gene's germline CDR1 is SGHTA and CDR2 FQGTGA. CDR3 bases: TGTGCCAGCAGCTCGCGGGTGGGGACAGGAGCGGATGAGCAGTTCTTC. This codes for CASSSRVGTGADEQFF.

This clonotype has just a few counts. The V gene is TRBV9, the J gene TRBJ2-1, with a possible D match to TRBD1 (5 bases). The CDR3 covers 11 residues. Trimming took off 3 bases at V and 10 bases at J, with 8 bases between the two ends. The V gene's germline CDR1 is SGDLS and CDR2 YYNGEE. CDR3 coding DNA: TGTGCCAGCAGCGGGGGCCGGGAGCAGTTCTTC. Amino acid sequence: CASSGGREQFF.

This sequence joins TRBV29-1 and TRBJ1-1; maybe TRBD1 (5 bases). From germline, CDR1 is SQVTM and CDR2 ANQGSEA. CDR3 length: 15 amino acids. With 0 bases removed from V and 0 bases from J, the gap between germline ends came to 11 bases. Here the CDR3 DNA reads TGCAGCGTTGAAGATCAAGACAGTATGAACACTGAAGCTTTCTTT. Translated, it gives CSVEDQDSMNTEAFF.

V gene TRBV18 combines with J gene TRBJ1-4; D call uncertain. The ends were cut back, 4 bases at V and 8 bases at J, with 14 bases in the middle. The CDR3 runs to 14 residues. Looked up from germline, CDR1 is KGHSH and CDR2 is LQKENI. This CDR3 is CASSRSSAREKLFF. The CDR3 region has the DNA TGTGCCAGCTCACGATCCAGTGCCCGGGAAAAACTGTTTTTT.